Shown below are 12 T cell receptor beta chains from a single sample sequenced in a study of blood T cell repertoires in COVID-19. Clones were sequenced by immunoSEQ multiplex PCR, and TCRdb holds only the in-frame ones, with some missing. Seen here are 150,000 to 200,000 clones, roughly 84% observed once, and the top ten hold about 14%. The sample consisted of peripheral blood. Receptors were obtained from a woman in her 70s with COVID-19, enrolled during active disease.

The chain combines TRBV18 with TRBJ2-5, with TRBD1 identical over 10 bases. This CDR3 contains 16 residues. From germline, CDR1 is KGHSH and CDR2 LQKENI. The junction had 6 bases not matched to a gene; V was cut back by 4 bases and J by 1 base. CDR3 protein: CASSRGDRGSQETQYF. The CDR3 coding sequence is TGTGCCAGCTCACGCGGGGACAGGGGCTCCCAAGAGACCCAGTACTTC.

This clone was seen just once. Other DNA sequences in this sample translate to the same CDR3. This sequence joins TRBV18 and TRBJ2-7; TRBD2 matches at 9 bases. The V and J ends lost 5 bases and 1 base, in that order; junction bases with no gene match: 3. Germline lookup yields CDR1 KGHSH and CDR2 LQKENI. The CDR3 is 14 residues long. The CDR3 sequence: CASSSLAGSYEQYF. CDR3 DNA sequence: TGTGCCAGCTCATCGCTAGCGGGGTCCTACGAGCAGTACTTC.

This chain uses TRBV14 with TRBJ2-7, with 10 nucleotides matching TRBD1. The J segment lost 3 bases and the V segment lost 4 bases, leaving 6 bases of the junction unmatched. The CDR3 runs to 15 residues. Looked up from germline, CDR1 is SGHDN and CDR2 is FVKESK. The CDR3 region has the DNA TGTGCCAGCAGCCTTAGGGGACAGGGGCGCTACGAGCAGTACGTC. Translating it yields CASSLRGQGRYEQYV.

The genes are TRBV12-3 or TRBV12-4 and TRBJ1-3; tentatively, D is TRBD1 (6 bases). The germline V and J ends were trimmed by 6 bases and 0 bases, with 6 bases remaining between them. This CDR3 has 13 residues. The CDR3 DNA reads as TGTGCCAGCAGGGACAGCTCTGGAAACACCATATATTTT. Residues: CASRDSSGNTIYF.

V and J are TRBV11-2 and TRBJ2-2; 7 nucleotides match TRBD2. The CDR3 is 15 amino acids. Unmatched junction bases numbered 1, after V lost 2 bases and J lost 1 base. Germline V lookup: CDR1 SGHAT, CDR2 FQNNGV. As DNA, the CDR3 is TGTGCCAGCAGCTTACTAGCGGTGAACACCGGGGAGCTGTTTTTT. Protein sequence: CASSLLAVNTGELFF.

The count of this clone is one. The rearrangement joins TRBV18 to TRBJ1-1; D is unclear. This CDR3 region has 12 residues. Germline V gene sequence: CDR1 KGHSH, CDR2 LQKENI. The V and J ends lost 5 bases and 1 base respectively, with 5 bases between them. CDR3 DNA sequence: TGTGCCAGCTCATCCGGGAACACTGAAGCTTTCTTT. It yields the protein CASSSGNTEAFF.

The rearrangement uses TRBV3-1 (or the pseudogene TRBV3-2) and TRBJ2-3; D possibly corresponds to TRBD2 (6 bases). This CDR3 contains 18 residues. CDR1 is LGHDT and CDR2 is YNNKEL in the germline V gene (reference sequence). The ends were cut back, 2 bases at V and 2 bases at J, with 20 bases in the middle. Written as DNA, the CDR3 is TGTGCCAGCAGCCAATGGCGGGGACCTCGTCCCTACACAGATACGCAGTATTTT. It codes for CASSQWRGPRPYTDTQYF.

The rearrangement joins TRBV5-1 to TRBJ2-1, with 7 positions matching TRBD1. Per the germline V gene, CDR1 is SGHRS and CDR2 is YFSETQ. Trimming took 4 bases from V and 7 from J; bases not matched to a gene: 8. The length of the CDR3 is 14 residues. The CDR3 DNA sequence: TGCGCCAGCAGCCATTCGACAGGGTCAAATGAGCAGTTCTTC. Encoded protein: CASSHSTGSNEQFF.

The gene calls are TRBV19 and TRBJ1-4; D is ambiguous. V was cut by 1 base and J by 8 bases, with 11 bases left in between. The CDR3 covers 14 residues. CDR1 is LNHDA and CDR2 is SQIVND in the germline V gene (reference sequence). The CDR3 nucleotides are TGTGCCAGTAGTATAGGGGGAGTTCGGGAAAAACTGTTTTTT. It specifies CASSIGGVREKLFF.

V gene TRBV18 combines with J gene TRBJ1-5; 10 bases line up with TRBD1. V trimming: 4 bases; J trimming: 7 bases; junction bases outside the gene matches: 4. The germline CDR1 and CDR2 sequences are KGHSH and LQKENI. The CDR3 consists of 14 residues. The CDR3 sequence: CASSQGTGEQPQHF. In DNA, the CDR3 is TGTGCCAGCTCACAGGGGACAGGGGAGCAGCCCCAGCATTTT.

This chain joins TRBV10-3 and TRBJ2-7; 7 positions match TRBD1. CDR3 length: 12 amino acids. Trimming at V came to 5 bases and at J to 3 bases, leaving 1 base not matched to a gene. CDR1 is ENHRY and CDR2 is SYGVKD in the germline V gene. CDR3 nucleotide sequence: TGTGCCATCAGTCGGGACAGCTACGAGCAGTACGTC. Translation: CAISRDSYEQYV.

The chain uses TRBV5-1 and TRBJ2-5, with D possibly TRBD1 on 6 matching bases. Germline loops: CDR1 SGHRS, CDR2 YFSETQ. V dropped 4 bases and J dropped 4 bases, with 14 bases sitting between them. The CDR3 contains 14 residues. The CDR3 nucleotides are TGCGCCAGCAGCCAGACAGGTGGTTTAGAGACCCAGTACTTC. Its protein is CASSQTGGLETQYF.